This TCR beta chain was identified during a study of T cells in Graves' hyperthyroidism and ophthalmopathy. Overall study findings and caveats: Most thyroid clonotypes expanded above 0.001 appeared in blood too.

Template material for amplifying TCR beta CDR3 regions consisted of RNA transcripts. HTBI primers drove first-round RT-PCR of the TCR CDR3. One entry per CDR3 protein results from TCRdb running MiXCR on the multiplex PCR reads. The table records 500,000 to 800,000 distinct CDR3 sequences, 45% of them present only once. As to this clonotype: The antigen is not known.

Trimming removed 2 bases from V and 4 bases from J, with 9 bases in between. Germline V gives CDR1 SGHRS, CDR2 YFSETQ. The CDR3 extends over 14 amino acids. Exclusion criteria comprised uncontrolled infection, other autoimmune disease, pregnancy or lactation. The sequenced sample consisted of peripheral blood or thyroid tissue (not recorded which). The receptor comes from an adult man with Graves' disease, either hyperthyroidism or ophthalmopathy (not recorded which). V usage is TRBV5-1 and J usage is TRBJ1-4, with TRBD1 as a possible D gene (6 bases). The CDR3 sequence: CASSFIQGNEKLFF. In nucleotides, the CDR3 is TGCGCCAGCAGCTTTATACAGGGTAATGAAAAACTGTTTTTT.